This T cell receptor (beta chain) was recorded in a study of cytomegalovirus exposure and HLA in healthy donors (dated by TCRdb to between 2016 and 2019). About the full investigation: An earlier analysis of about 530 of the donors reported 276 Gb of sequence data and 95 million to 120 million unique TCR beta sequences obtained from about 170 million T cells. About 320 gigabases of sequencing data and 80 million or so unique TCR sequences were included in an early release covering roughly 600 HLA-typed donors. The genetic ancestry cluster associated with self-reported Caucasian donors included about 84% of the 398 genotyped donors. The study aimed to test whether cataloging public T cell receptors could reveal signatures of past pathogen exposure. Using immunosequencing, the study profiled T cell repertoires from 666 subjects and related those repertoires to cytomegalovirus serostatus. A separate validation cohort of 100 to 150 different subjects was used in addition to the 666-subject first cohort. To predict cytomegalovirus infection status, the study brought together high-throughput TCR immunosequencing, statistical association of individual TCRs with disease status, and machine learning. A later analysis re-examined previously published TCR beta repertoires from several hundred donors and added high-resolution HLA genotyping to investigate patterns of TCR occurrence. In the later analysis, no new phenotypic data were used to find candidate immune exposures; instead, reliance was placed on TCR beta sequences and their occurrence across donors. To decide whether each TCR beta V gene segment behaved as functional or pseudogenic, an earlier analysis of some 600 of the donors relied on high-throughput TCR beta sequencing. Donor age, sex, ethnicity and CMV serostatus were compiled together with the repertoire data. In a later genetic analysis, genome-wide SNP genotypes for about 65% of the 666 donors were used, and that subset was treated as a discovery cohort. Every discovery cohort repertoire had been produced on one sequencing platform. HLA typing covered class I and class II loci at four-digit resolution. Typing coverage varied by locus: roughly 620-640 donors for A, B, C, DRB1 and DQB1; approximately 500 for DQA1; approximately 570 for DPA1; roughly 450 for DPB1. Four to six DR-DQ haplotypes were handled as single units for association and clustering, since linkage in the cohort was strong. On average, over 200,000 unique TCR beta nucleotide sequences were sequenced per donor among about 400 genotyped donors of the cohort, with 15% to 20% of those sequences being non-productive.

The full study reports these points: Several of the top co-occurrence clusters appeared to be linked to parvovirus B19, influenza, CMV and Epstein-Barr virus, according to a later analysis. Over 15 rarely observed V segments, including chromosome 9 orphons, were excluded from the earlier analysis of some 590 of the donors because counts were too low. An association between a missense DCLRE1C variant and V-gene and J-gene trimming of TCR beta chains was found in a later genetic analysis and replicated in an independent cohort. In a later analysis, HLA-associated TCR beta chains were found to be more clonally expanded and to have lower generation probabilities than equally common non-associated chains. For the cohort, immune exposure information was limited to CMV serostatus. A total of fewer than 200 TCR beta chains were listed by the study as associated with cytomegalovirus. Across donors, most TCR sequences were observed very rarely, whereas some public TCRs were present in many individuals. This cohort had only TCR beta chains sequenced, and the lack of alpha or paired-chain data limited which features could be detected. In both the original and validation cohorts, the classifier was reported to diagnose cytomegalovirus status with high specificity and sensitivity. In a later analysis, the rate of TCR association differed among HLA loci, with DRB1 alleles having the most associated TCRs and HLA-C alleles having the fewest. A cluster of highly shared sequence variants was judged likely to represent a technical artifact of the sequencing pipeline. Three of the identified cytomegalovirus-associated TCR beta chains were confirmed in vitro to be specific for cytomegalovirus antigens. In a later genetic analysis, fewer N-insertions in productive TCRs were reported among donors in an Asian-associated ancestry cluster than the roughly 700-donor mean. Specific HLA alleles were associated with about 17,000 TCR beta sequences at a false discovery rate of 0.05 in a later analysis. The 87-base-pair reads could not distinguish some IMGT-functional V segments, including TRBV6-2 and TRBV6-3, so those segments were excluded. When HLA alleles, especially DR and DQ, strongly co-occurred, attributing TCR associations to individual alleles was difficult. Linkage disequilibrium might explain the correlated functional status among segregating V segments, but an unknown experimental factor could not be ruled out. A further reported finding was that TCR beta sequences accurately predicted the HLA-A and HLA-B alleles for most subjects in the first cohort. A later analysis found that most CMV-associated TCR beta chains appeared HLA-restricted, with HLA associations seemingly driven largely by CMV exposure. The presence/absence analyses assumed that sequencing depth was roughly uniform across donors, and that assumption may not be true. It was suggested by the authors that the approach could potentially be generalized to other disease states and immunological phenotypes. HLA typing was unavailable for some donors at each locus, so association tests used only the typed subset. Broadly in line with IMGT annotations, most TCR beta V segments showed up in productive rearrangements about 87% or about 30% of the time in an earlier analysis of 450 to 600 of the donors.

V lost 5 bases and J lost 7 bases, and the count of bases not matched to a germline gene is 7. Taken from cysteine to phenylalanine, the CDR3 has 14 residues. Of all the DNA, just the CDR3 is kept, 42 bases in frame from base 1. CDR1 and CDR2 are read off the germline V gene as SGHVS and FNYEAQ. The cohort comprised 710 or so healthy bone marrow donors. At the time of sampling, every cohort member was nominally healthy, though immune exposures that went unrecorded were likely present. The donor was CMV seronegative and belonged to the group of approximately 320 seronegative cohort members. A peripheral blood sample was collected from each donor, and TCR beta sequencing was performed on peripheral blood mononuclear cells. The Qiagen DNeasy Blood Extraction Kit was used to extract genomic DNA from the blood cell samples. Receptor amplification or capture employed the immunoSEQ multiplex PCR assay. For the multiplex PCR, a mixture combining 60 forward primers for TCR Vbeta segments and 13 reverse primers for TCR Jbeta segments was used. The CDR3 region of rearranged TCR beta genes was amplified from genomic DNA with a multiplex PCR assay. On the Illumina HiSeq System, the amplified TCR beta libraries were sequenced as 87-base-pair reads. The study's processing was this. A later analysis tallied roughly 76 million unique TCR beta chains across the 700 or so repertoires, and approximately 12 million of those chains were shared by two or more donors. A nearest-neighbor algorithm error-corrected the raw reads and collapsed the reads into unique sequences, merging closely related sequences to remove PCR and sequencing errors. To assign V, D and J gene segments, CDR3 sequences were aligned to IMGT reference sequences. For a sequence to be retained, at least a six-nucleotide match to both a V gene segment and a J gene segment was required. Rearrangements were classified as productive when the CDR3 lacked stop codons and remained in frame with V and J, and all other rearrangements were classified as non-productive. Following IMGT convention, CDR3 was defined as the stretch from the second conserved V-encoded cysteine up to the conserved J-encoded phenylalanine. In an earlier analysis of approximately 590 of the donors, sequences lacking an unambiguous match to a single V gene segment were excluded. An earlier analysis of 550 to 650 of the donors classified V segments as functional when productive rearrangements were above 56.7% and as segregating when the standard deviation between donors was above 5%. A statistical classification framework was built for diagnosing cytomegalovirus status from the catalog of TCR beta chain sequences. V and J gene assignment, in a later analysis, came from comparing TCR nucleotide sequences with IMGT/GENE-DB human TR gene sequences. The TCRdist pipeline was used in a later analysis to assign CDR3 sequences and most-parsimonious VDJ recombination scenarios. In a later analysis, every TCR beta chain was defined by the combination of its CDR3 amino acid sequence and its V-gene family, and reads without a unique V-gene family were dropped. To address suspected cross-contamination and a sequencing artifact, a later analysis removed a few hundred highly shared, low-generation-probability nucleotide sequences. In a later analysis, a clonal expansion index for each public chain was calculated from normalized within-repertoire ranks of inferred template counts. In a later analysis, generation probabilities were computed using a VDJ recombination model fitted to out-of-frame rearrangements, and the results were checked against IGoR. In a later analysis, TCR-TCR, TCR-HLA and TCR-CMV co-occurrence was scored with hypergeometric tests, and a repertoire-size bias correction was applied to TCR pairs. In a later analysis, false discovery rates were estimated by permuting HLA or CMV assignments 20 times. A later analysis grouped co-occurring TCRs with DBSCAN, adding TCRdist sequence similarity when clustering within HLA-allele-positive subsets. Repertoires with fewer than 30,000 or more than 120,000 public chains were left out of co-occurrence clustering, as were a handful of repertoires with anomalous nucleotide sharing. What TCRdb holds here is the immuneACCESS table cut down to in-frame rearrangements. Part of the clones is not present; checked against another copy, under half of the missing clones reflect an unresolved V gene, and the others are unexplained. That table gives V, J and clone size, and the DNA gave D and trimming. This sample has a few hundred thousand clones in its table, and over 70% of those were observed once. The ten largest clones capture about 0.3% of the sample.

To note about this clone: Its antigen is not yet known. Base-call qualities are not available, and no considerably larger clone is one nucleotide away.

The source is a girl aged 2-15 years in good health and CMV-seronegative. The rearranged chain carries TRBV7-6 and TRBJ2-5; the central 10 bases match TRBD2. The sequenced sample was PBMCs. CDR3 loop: CASSPTSGERTQYF. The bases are TGTGCCAGCAGCCCCACTAGCGGGGAGAGGACCCAGTACTTC.